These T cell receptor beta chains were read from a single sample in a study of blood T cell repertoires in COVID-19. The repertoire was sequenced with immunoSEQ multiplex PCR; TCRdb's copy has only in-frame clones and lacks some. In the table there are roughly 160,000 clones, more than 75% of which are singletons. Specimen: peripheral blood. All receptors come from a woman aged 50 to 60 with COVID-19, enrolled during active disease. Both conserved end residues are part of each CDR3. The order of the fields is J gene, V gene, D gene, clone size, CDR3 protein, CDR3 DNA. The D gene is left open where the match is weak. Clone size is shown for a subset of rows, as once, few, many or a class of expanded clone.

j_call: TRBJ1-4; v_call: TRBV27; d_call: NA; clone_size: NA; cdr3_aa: CASRPLGVEKLFF; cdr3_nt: TGTGCCAGCAGACCCTTAGGGGTGGAAAAACTGTTTTTT
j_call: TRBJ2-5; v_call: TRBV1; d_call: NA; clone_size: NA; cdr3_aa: CTSSQDGAGGTVPLLQETQYF; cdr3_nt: TGCACCAGCAGCCAAGATGGGGCGGGGGGGACGGTACCCCTGCTACAAGAGACCCAGTACTTC
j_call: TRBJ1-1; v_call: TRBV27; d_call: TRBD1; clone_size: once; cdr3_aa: CASSPWTGRGDTEAFF; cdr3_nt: TGTGCCAGCAGTCCCTGGACAGGGAGAGGGGACACTGAAGCTTTCTTT
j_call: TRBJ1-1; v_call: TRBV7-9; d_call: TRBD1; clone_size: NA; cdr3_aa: CASRGQSNTEAFF; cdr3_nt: TGTGCCAGCAGGGGACAGTCGAACACTGAAGCTTTCTTT
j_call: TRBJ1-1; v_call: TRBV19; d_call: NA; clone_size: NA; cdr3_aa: CASSKTAGVYTEAFF; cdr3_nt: TGTGCCAGTAGTAAGACGGCGGGGGTTTACACTGAAGCTTTCTTT
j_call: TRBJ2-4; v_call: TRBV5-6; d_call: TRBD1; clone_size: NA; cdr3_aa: CASTGGDRQVQYF; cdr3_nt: TGTGCCAGCACCGGAGGGGACAGGCAGGTTCAGTACTTC
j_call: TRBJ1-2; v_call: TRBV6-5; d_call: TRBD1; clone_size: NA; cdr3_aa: CASSRGQGYGYTF; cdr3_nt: TGTGCCAGCAGCCGCGGACAGGGCTATGGCTACACCTTC
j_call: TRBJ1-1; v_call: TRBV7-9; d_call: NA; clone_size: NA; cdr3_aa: CASSLAQTEAFF; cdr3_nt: TGTGCCAGCAGCTTAGCTCAGACTGAAGCTTTCTTT
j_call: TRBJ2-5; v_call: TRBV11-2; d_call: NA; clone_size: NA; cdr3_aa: CASSPQFQTQYF; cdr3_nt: TGTGCCAGCAGCCCCCAATTTCAGACCCAGTACTTC
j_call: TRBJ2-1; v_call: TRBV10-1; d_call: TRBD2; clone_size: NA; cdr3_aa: CASSRTSGGRHDEQFF; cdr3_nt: TGCGCCAGTAGTAGGACTAGCGGGGGGCGACACGATGAGCAGTTCTTC
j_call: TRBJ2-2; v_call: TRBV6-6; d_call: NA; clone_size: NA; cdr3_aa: CASSGGTGVWAGELFF; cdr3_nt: TGTGCCAGCAGCGGAGGGACGGGGGTTTGGGCCGGGGAGCTGTTTTTT
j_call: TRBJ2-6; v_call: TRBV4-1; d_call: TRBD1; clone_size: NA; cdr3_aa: CASSLGQDRSGANVLTF; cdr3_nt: TGCGCCAGCAGCCTCGGACAGGATCGCTCTGGGGCCAACGTCCTGACTTTC
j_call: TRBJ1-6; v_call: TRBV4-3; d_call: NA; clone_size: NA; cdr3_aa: CASSYSPNSPLHF; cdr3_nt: TGCGCCAGCAGCTACAGTCCCAATTCACCCCTCCACTTT
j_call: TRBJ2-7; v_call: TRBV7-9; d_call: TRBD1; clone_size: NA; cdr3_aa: CASSPRDSSYEQYF; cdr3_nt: TGTGCCAGCAGCCCCAGGGACAGCTCCTACGAGCAGTACTTC
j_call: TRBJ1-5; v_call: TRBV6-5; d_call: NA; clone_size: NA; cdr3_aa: CASIREGSNQPQHF; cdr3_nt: TGTGCCAGCATCCGGGAGGGGAGCAATCAGCCCCAGCATTTT
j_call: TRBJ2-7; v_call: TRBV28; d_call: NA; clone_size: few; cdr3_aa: CASSSQGKSYEQYF; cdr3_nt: TGTGCCAGCAGTTCGCAGGGAAAGTCCTACGAGCAGTACTTC
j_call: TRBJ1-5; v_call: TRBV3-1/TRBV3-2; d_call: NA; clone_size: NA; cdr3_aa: CASSQSSRGGNQPQHF; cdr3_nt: TGTGCCAGCAGCCAGTCGTCTCGGGGGGGAAATCAGCCCCAGCATTTT
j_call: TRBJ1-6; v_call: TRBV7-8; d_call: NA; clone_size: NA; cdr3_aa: CASSLVFSSSYNSPLHF; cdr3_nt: TGTGCCAGCAGCTTAGTTTTCTCGAGCTCCTATAATTCACCCCTCCACTTT
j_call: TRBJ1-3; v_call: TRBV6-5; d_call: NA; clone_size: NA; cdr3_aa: CASSPDMFGNTIYF; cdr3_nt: TGTGCCAGCAGTCCCGACATGTTCGGAAACACCATATATTTT
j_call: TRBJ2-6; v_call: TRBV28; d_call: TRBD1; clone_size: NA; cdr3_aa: CASRGQGAFTGANVLTF; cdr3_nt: TGTGCCAGCAGGGGACAGGGGGCTTTTACTGGGGCCAACGTCCTGACTTTC
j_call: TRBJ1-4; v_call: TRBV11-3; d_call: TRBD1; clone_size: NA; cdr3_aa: CASSLERTGGREKLFF; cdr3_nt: TGTGCCAGCAGCTTAGAGAGGACAGGGGGAAGAGAAAAACTGTTTTTT
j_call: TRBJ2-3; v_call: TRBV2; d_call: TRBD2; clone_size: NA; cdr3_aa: CASSPRTSGGTDTQYF; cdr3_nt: TGTGCCAGCAGCCCCCGGACTAGCGGGGGCACAGATACGCAGTATTTT
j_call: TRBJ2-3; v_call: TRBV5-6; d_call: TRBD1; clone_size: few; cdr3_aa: CASSDWDRAEGDTQYF; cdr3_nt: TGTGCCAGCAGCGACTGGGACAGAGCGGAAGGAGATACGCAGTATTTT
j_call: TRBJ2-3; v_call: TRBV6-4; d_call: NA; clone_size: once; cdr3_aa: CASSDSTGGPDTQYF; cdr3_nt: TGTGCCAGCAGTGACTCGACGGGGGGCCCAGATACGCAGTATTTT
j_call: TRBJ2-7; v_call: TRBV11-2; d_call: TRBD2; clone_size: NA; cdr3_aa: CASSPRPAGDSEQYF; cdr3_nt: TGTGCCAGCAGCCCTAGGCCAGCGGGGGACTCCGAGCAGTACTTC
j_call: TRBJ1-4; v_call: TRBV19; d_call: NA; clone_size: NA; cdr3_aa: CASSIDPTGRHEKLFF; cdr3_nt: TGTGCCAGTAGTATAGATCCAACAGGACGTCATGAAAAACTGTTTTTT
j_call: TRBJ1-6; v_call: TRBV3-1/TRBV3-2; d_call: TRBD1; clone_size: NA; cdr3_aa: CASSQDPGGRNSPLHF; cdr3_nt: TGTGCCAGCAGCCAAGATCCAGGGGGGCGCAACTCACCCCTCCACTTT
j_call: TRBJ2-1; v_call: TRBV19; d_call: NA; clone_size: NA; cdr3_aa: CASSIGDLVNNEQFF; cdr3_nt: TGTGCCAGTAGTATAGGGGACTTGGTTAACAATGAGCAGTTCTTC
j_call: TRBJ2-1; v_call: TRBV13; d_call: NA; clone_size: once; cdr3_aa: CASSLLQGGNEQFF; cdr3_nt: TGTGCCAGCAGCTTACTACAGGGTGGCAATGAGCAGTTCTTC
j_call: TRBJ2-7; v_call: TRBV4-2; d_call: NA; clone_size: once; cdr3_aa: CASSQDAATYEQYF; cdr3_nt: TGTGCCAGCAGCCAAGATGCCGCAACATACGAGCAGTACTTC
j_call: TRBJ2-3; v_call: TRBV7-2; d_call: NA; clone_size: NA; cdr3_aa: CASSLGPGTGTQYF; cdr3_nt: TGTGCCAGCAGCTTAGGACCGGGGACTGGAACGCAGTATTTT
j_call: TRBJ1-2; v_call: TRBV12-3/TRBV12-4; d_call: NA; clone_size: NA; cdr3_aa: CASSFGGFEGYTF; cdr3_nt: TGTGCCAGCAGTTTTGGGGGGTTCGAAGGCTACACCTTC
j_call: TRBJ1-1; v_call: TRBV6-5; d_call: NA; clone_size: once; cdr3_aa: CASPQGNTEAFF; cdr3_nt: TGTGCCAGCCCACAGGGGAACACTGAAGCTTTCTTT
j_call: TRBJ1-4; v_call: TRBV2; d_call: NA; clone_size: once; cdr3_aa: CASSVGAAEKLFF; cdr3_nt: TGTGCCAGCAGTGTAGGGGCAGCTGAAAAACTGTTTTTT
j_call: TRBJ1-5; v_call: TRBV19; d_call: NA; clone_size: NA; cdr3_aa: CASIGREEVKPQHF; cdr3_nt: TGTGCCAGTATCGGCAGGGAGGAGGTCAAGCCCCAGCATTTT
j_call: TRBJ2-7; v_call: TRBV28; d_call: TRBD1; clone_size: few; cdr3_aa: CASSLAGTGSYEQYF; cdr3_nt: TGTGCCAGCAGTTTAGCCGGGACAGGGTCCTACGAGCAGTACTTC
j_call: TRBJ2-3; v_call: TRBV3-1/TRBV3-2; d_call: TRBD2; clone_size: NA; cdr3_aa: CASSQLAGEWGTQYF; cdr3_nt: TGTGCCAGCAGCCAACTAGCGGGGGAATGGGGTACGCAGTATTTT